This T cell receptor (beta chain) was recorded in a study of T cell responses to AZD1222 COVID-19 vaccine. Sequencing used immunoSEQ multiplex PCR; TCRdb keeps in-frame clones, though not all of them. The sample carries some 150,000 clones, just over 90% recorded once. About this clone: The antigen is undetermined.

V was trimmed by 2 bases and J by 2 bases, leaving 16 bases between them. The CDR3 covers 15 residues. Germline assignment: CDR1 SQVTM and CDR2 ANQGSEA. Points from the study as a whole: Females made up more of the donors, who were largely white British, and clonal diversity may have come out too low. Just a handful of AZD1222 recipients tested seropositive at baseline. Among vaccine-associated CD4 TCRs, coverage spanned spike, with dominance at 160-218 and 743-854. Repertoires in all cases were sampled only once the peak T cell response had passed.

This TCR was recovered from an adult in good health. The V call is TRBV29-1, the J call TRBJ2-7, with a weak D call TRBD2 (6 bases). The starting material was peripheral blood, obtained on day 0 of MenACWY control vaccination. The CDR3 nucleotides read TGCAGCGTTGAATCTCCGGGACTGGGACCCTACGAGCAGTACTTC. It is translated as CSVESPGLGPYEQYF.